This T cell receptor (beta chain) comes out of a study of Ad26.COV2.S vaccination and SARS-CoV-2 variants. Study as a whole: Donor was in the COV1001 Ad26.COV2.S trial arm. Donor got 5x10^10 or 1x10^11 viral particles of Ad26.COV2.S.

The CDR3 contains 14 residues. Trimming left V 1 base short and J 2 bases short, with 9 bases between. From germline, CDR1 is SGHAT and CDR2 FQNNGV. Noted treatment: around 19 received Ad26.COV2.S at low or high dose, single or two shots; several received placebo; per-sample allocation not given. Repertoires come from day 63 after the first vaccine or placebo injection. Details on this clone: Its antigen remains unidentified.

Profiling relied on immunoSEQ multiplex PCR, and the TCRdb table lists in-frame clones only, not all of them. The table includes about 220,000 clones, roughly 90% detected once. Whole-study results and caveats: Recipients of vaccine and of placebo showed similar breadth of their non-spike TCR repertoires. Total T cell responses, in the TCR breadth and depth analyses, may have been underestimated.

This sample comprised peripheral blood, obtained in a trial of Ad26.COV2.S vaccine versus placebo. The sequence derives from a person aged 18-60 years who received the Ad26.COV2.S COVID-19 vaccine or a placebo. The chain combines TRBV11-2 with TRBJ2-7, with D possibly matching TRBD1 (6 bases). Written as DNA, the CDR3 is TGTGCCAGCAGCTTAGGGACAGCCCCCTACGAGCAGTACTTC. This translates into CASSLGTAPYEQYF. The entire variable domain, with the rest obtained from reference TRBV11-2 and TRBJ2-7, is as follows: EAGVAQSPRYKIIEKRQSVAFWCNPISGHATLYWYQQILGQGPKLLIQFQNNGVVDDSQLPKDRFSAERLKGVDSTLKIQPAKLEDSAVYLCASSLGTAPYEQYFGPGTRLTVT.